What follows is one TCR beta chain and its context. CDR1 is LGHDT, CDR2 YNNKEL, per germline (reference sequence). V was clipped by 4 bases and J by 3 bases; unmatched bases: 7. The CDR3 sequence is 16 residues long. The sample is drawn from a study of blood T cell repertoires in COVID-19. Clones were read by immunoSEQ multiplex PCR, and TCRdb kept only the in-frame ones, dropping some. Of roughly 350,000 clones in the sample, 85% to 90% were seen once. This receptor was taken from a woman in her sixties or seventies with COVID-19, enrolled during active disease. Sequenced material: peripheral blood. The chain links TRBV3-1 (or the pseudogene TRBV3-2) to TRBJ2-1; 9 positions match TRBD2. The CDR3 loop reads CASSRVAGVNYNEQFF. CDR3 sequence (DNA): TGTGCCAGCAGCCGAGTAGCGGGGGTCAACTACAATGAGCAGTTCTTC.